This T cell receptor (beta chain) originates from a study of long-term antiretroviral therapy in people with HIV (dated by TCRdb to between 2021 and 2023). For the wider study: Collection of the earliest samples took place about a decade ahead of the 2015 WHO recommendation for immediate ART, at a time when ART was typically delayed until CD4 counts fell. A retrospective serial study tested whether ART initiation and durable HIV suppression were associated with changes in peripheral blood TRB repertoire composition and diversity. The cohort contributed over 150 cryopreserved PBMC samples from 30 adults with confirmed HIV infection, collected serially over a mean of about 6 years (range 1-12). About 40% of the 30 participants with HIV were female. No cross-contamination during QIAcube processing was shown when test extractions of a monoclonal T-cell line were performed alongside some 33 polyclonal samples. The investigation overall reported the following: Starting ART was linked to a significant rise in TRB diversity, yet even with long-term ART the diversity remained significantly lower than in transplant donor controls. Since PBMC availability was limited, sequencing covered only the TCR beta chain, with no alpha chain pairing. Inferences about post-ART repertoire changes are limited because no data were available on ART adherence, viral resistance or therapy changes. At every time point, the repertoire was dominated by expanded TRB clones first identified before ART initiation, although this dominance fluctuated and, in many PLHIV, declined after ART. CDR3 length ranges in HIV repertoires were narrower than in controls, and network structure suggested an antigen-experienced repertoire with only a slight naive shift after ART. The samples span the years 2004 to 2017, and the ART regimens used may be less effective than current regimens. Because cell numbers in pre-ART samples were limited, unsorted PBMC were profiled instead of sorted CD4+ and CD8+ T cells.

Inclusion was restricted to participants for whom at least one PBMC sample before ART initiation and at least two post-ART samples were available. Every participant with HIV received treatment in the United States of America. Cryopreserved samples of about 0.95-11 million PBMC were thawed and washed before DNA extraction. At the time of the earliest PBMC sample, participants with HIV were aged between roughly 20 and 55 years. PBMC samples were contributed by each participant from 1-4 timepoints before ART initiation and 2-8 timepoints after ART initiation, with a median of 7 samples. For every participant, serial HIV viral load, CD4+ T-cell count, ART history and demographic data were obtained. Using a Qiagen kit on a QIAcube, genomic DNA was extracted from unsorted PBMC, with samples processed in batches of 12. The immunoSEQ hsTCRB v3.0 assay was used at survey level resolution to sequence the TRB variable region. TRB sequencing targeted a depth of 40,000-50,000 T-cell genomes per sample. An Illumina MiSeq with a v3 150-cycle kit was used to sequence the pooled TRB libraries. As for the authors' bioinformatics: Repertoire analysis was performed in R inside a reproducible Nextflow workflow that covered QC, data transformation and analysis. LymphoSeq2, an R package for AIRR-Seq data exploration, was used to implement custom analyses. A few samples that yielded fewer than 5000 total TRB sequences were excluded, so that around 190 HIV repertoires were analyzed. Among the roughly 190 retained HIV repertoires, fewer than 65 were collected before ART initiation and roughly 130 after ART initiation. Each repertoire was downsampled to 5000 TRB nucleotide sequences, and summary statistics were averaged across 100 downsampling iterations. TRB sequences were retained for analysis only if CDR3 regions of at least seven amino acids were present. Diversity was assessed using a clonality score derived from Shannon entropy and using the Gini coefficient. In the repertoire networks, any two of the top 5000 CDR3 amino acid sequences were connected whenever the two sequences differed by an edit distance of one. For TRB CDR3 amino acid sequences, GLIPH2 was used to predict antigen specificity groups and MHC restriction. Known CMV, EBV, HIV or tissue antigen associations were flagged by matching CDR3 amino acid sequences against VDJdb and McPAS-TCR. Pre-ART, post-ART and control groups were compared with Wilcoxon signed-rank tests and Holm-Bonferroni correction. Here the immuneACCESS table is served through TCRdb, limited to in-frame sequences with V and J called. Missing clones are a known gap in these copies; in checked studies unresolved V genes cover under half, and the rest lacks a known reason. The V and J calls and clone size are taken from that table; D and trimming were inferred from the DNA. The sample contains 25,000 to 30,000 clones, roughly 84% of them found a single time. The top ten constitute 8% to 9% of the sample.

V trim: 4 bases; J trim: 0 bases; unmatched bases: 2. Measured from the cysteine to the phenylalanine, the CDR3 is 15 residues long. Kept here is only the CDR3 DNA, which spans 45 bases and is read in frame from base 1. The CDR1 and CDR2 encoded by the germline V gene are SGHTS and YDEGEE. Points on this clone: Which antigen it targets is not known. No per-base quality is available; no much larger clone lies one base away.

The rearrangement combines TRBV5-8 with TRBJ2-7, with 12 central nucleotides matching TRBD2. This clonotype originated in a man aged 40-55 years with HIV. Here the sequenced sample was unsorted PBMCs, taken 3 years after starting antiretroviral therapy. The base sequence is TGTGCCAGCAGCAAGGGACTAGCGGGCTCCTACGAGCAGTACTTC. The encoded protein is CASSKGLAGSYEQYF.